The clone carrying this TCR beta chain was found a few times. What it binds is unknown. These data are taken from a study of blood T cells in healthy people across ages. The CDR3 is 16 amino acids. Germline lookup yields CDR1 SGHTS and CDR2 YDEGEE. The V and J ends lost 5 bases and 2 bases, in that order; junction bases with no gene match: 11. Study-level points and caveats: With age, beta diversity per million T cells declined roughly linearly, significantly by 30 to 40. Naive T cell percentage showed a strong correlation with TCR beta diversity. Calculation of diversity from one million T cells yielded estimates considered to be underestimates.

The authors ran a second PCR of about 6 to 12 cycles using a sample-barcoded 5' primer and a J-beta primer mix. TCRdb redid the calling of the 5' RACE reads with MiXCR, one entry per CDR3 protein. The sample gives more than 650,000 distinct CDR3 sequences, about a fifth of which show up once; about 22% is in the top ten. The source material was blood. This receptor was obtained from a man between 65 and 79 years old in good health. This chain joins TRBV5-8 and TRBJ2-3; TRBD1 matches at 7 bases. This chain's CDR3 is CASSKTGLGITDTQYF. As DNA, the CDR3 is TGTGCCAGCAGTAAGACAGGGTTAGGTATCACAGATACGCAGTATTTT.